The sequence of this TCR beta chain was determined in a study of blood T cells in healthy people across ages. General study findings and limits: Aged donors had fewer naive CD4+ cells and lower diversity than long-lived donors. Age brought a roughly linear fall in TCR beta diversity measured per million T cells.

The authors ran a second PCR of roughly 6 to 11 cycles using a sample-barcoded 5' primer and a J-beta primer mix. A template-switch adaptor that had 12 random nucleotides put a tag on each cDNA molecule. The study obtained at least 2.5 million CDR3-containing paired-end reads from every sample. TCRdb fed the 5' RACE reads into MiXCR, producing one record per CDR3 protein. Of 850,000 to 1,100,000 distinct CDR3 sequences listed, approximately 38% are singletons. CDR1 is SQVTM and CDR2 is ANQGSEA in the germline V gene. This CDR3 contains 14 residues. The V gene lost 0 bases and the J gene lost 4 bases, with 12 bases spanning the gap. Note on this clonotype: Its antigen is unknown.

The clonotype comes from a man aged 18 to 30 in good health. Source material: blood. V is TRBV29-1 and J is TRBJ1-1; no definite D call. In DNA, the CDR3 is TGCAGCGTTGAAGATCCTTGGCAGACCACTGAAGCTTTCTTT. Its protein product is CSVEDPWQTTEAFF.